One sample yielded the 14 T cell receptor beta chains listed below, sequenced in a study of vaccination and CD4 T cells after COVID-19 (dated by TCRdb to between 2022 and 2023). Antigen specificity for these receptors is unknown. In light of the paper, this sample's treatment or condition label describes: approximately 11-day PBMC culture with coronavirus spike peptide pools or control peptides (ViraFEST assay). The protocol used for the library was PCR. TCRdb lists the instrument as Illumina iSeq 100. DNA from cultured CD4+ T cells was subjected to TCR sequencing with the Oncomine TCR Beta short-read assay at the Johns Hopkins FTIC core. The public reads were reanalyzed by TCRdb: fastp trimming at Q25, MiXCR alignment, in-frame beta chains only. When rows share a CDR3 protein, they turn into one entry using the most common DNA and genes. The sample profile shows about 15,000 distinct CDR3 sequences; roughly 45% of them were found once. Around a fifth of the sample belongs to the ten largest clones.

The source was CD4+ T cells from blood, cultured in vitro, collected before SARS-CoV-2 vaccination. These TCRs come from a human donor who received a COVID-19 vaccine.

The chain employs TRBV7-8 and TRBJ2-1, with D possibly TRBD2 on 6 matching bases. CDR3 length equals 17 residues. Trimming removed 3 bases at V and 0 bases at J, with 15 bases between. The germline gives CDR1 SGHVS, CDR2 FQNEAQ. CDR3 bases: TGTGCCAGCAGCTTTTTCCGGAGGACTACCTCCTACAATGAGCAGTTCTTC. Its translation is CASSFFRRTTSYNEQFF.

The chain is built from TRBV30 and TRBJ2-7, with 10 bases that match TRBD2. The CDR3 runs 17 residues. The J segment lost 6 bases and the V segment lost 5 bases, leaving 19 bases of the junction unmatched. Germline loops: CDR1 GTSNPN, CDR2 SVGIG (reference sequence). Here the CDR3 reads CAWSRGVVLAGVTEQYF. Written as DNA, the CDR3 is TGTGCCTGGTCCCGGGGGGTTGTGCTAGCGGGGGTAACCGAGCAGTACTTC. The full variable domain, in which reference TRBV30 and TRBJ2-7 provide the parts outside the CDR3, is SQTIHQWPATLVQPVGSPLSLECTVEGTSNPNLYWYRQAAGRGLQLLFYSVGIGQISSEVPQNLSASRPQDRQFILSSKKLLLSDSGFYLCAWSRGVVLAGVTEQYFGPGTRLTVT.

V and J are TRBV9 and TRBJ1-2, with TRBD1 identical over 10 bases. Trimming took 0 bases from V and 4 from J; bases not matched to a gene: 9. CDR1 and CDR2 (germline): SGDLS, YYNGEE. The CDR3 has 17 amino acids. CDR3 DNA sequence: TGTGCCAGCAGCGTAGCCGGGACAGGGGATTCCGTCTATGGCTACACCTTC. Amino acid sequence: CASSVAGTGDSVYGYTF.

J is TRBJ1-1 and V is TRBV6-1; 8 bases align to TRBD1. Germline V CDR1 and CDR2: MNHNS, SASEGT. Germline trimming cut 3 bases from V and 0 bases from J; bases unmatched to any gene: 3. CDR3 size: 15 residues. The CDR3 DNA sequence: TGTGCCAGCAGTGATTCGGGACAGGTGAACACTGAAGCTTTCTTT. It specifies CASSDSGQVNTEAFF.

The CDR3 DNA is TGTGCCAGCAGTTACTTGAGAGTTACAGGGAAACATAGCAATCAGCCCCAGCATTTT. It yields the protein CASSYLRVTGKHSNQPQHF. This rearrangement joins TRBV6-5 to TRBJ1-5; D might be TRBD1 (6 bases). Per germline, CDR1 MNHEY and CDR2 SVGAGI. The V end was cut by 1 base, the J end by 0 bases, with 19 bases between. This CDR3 has 19 residues.

The gene calls are TRBV6-2 or TRBV6-3 and TRBJ2-2, with D possibly TRBD2 on 6 matching bases. Germline values: CDR1 MNHEY, CDR2 SVGEGT. The ends were cut back, 8 bases at V and 1 base at J, with 11 bases in the middle. This CDR3 has 14 amino acids. The CDR3 DNA follows: TGTGCCAGCTTGCCCGGGGGGAACACCGGGGAGCTGTTTTTT. Protein product: CASLPGGNTGELFF.

A few counts support this clonotype. The J gene is TRBJ1-1, the V gene TRBV2; possibly TRBD1 for D (5 bases). The CDR3 consists of 13 residues. CDR1 and CDR2 (germline): SNHLY, FYNNEI. The V and J ends lost 1 base and 6 bases respectively, with 9 bases between them. CDR3 coding DNA: TGTGCCAGCAGTGAAGTTAGGGGCGCTGAAGCTTTCTTT. Translated, it gives CASSEVRGAEAFF.

This clonotype was counted only a few times. The chain employs TRBV10-3 and TRBJ2-7; 11 bases are shared with TRBD1. The ends lost 9 bases at V and 3 bases at J; junction bases unmatched: 7. The CDR3 is 14 residues long. The V gene's germline CDR1 is ENHRY and CDR2 SYGVKD. In DNA form, the CDR3 reads TGTGCCATATCCGGGACAGGGGGTAACTACGAGCAGTACTTC. This gives the protein CAISGTGGNYEQYF.

The V call is TRBV5-4, the J call TRBJ1-4; D is ambiguous. Germline V lookup: CDR1 SGHNT, CDR2 YYREEE (reference sequence). This CDR3 is 13 amino acids long. The ends were cut back, 2 bases at V and 3 bases at J, with 5 bases in the middle. CDR3 sequence: CASSFGPNEKLFF. The DNA for the CDR3 is TGTGCCAGCAGCTTCGGGCCTAATGAAAAACTGTTTTTT.

This clonotype occurred a few times. The chain links TRBV24-1 to TRBJ1-3, with 7 bases matching TRBD1. J was trimmed by 0 bases and V by 9 bases; bases with no gene match: 7. This CDR3 is 15 amino acids long. The germline CDR1 and CDR2 sequences are KGHDR and SFDVKD. The CDR3 DNA is TGTGCCACCGGGGACAGATTAAGCTCTGGAAACACCATATATTTT. Translated: CATGDRLSSGNTIYF.

This clonotype has only a few counts. CDR3 protein: CATSDLPGVSNQPQHF. CDR3 DNA: TGTGCCACCAGTGATTTGCCAGGGGTGAGCAATCAGCCCCAGCATTTT. The chain is built from TRBV24-1 and TRBJ1-5; D possibly corresponds to TRBD1 (6 bases). Germline CDR1 reads KGHDR; CDR2 reads SFDVKD. The CDR3 loop spans 16 amino acids. Trimming took 0 bases from V and 1 from J, leaving 9 bases between them.

This clonotype turned up a few times. The V and J genes are TRBV11-2 and TRBJ2-5, with 11 nucleotides matching TRBD2. CDR1 SGHAT and CDR2 FQNNGV come from the germline V gene. This CDR3 is built from 16 residues. With 2 bases clipped from V and 4 bases from J, the junction kept 6 bases outside the gene matches. CDR3 nucleotide sequence: TGTGCCAGCAGCTTATATAGCGGGGGGGCCCGAGAGACCCAGTACTTC. It is translated as CASSLYSGGARETQYF.

This clonotype was picked up a small number of times. The CDR3 here is CSIKEGYTEAFF. As DNA, the CDR3 is TGCAGTATAAAGGAAGGGTACACTGAAGCTTTCTTT. This chain joins TRBV20-1 and TRBJ1-1, with unresolved D. Per germline, CDR1 DFQATT and CDR2 SNEGSKA (reference sequence). The CDR3 spans 12 residues. V was pared by 8 bases and J by 3 bases, with 13 bases between.

This clonotype was picked up a small number of times. V is TRBV20-1 and J is TRBJ1-1; 7 bases align to TRBD1. The V gene's germline CDR1 is DFQATT and CDR2 SNEGSKA (reference sequence). This CDR3 region has 14 residues. V shed 6 bases and J 0 bases; nucleotides not matched to a gene: 7. CDR3 sequence: CSARDSLMNTEAFF. DNA for the CDR3: TGCAGTGCGAGGGACAGTCTCATGAACACTGAAGCTTTCTTT.